This T cell receptor (beta chain) derives from a study of CD8 T cells in ankylosing spondylitis. Whole-study findings and limits: It was reported that disease-linked clones were significantly enriched in matched ankylosing spondylitis synovial fluid. Certain motif variants had earlier appeared in reactive arthritis synovial fluid and blood. There was a TCR beta motif, made of several highly homologous variants, that appeared characteristic of ankylosing spondylitis blood.

On this clonotype itself: The antigen is undetermined.

V lost 2 bases and J lost 1, with 9 bases in between. The CDR3 loop spans 14 amino acids. Germline CDR1 and CDR2: WNHNN and SYGVQD (reference sequence). Libraries for TCR beta were made by quantitative 5'-RACE with molecular barcodes. TCRdb re-called the 5' RACE reads through MiXCR, storing one row per CDR3 protein. This sample yields 150,000 to 250,000 distinct CDR3 sequences, of which 13% are seen a single time; 15% to 20% belongs to the top ten. The clonotype was recovered from a male donor with ankylosing spondylitis or in good health (not recorded which). The chain has TRBV10-1 and TRBJ2-7; a possible D gene is TRBD1 (5 bases). The source material was blood, either unsorted or a sorted T cell fraction (not recorded which). The CDR3 loop is CASSEPDRSYEQYF. CDR3 in DNA: TGCGCCAGCAGTGAGCCTGACAGATCCTACGAGCAGTACTTC.